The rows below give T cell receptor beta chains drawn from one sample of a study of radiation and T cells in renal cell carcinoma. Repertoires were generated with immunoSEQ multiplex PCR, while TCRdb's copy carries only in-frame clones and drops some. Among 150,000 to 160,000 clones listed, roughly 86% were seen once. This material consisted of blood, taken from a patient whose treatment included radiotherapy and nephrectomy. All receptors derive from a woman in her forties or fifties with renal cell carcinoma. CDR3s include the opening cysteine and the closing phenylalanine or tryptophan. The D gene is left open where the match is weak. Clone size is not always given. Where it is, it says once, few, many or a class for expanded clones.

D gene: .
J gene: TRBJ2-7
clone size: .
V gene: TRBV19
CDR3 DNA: TGTGCCAGTACCGACAGGCCGGGAGGATCGGAGTACTTC
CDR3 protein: CASTDRPGGSEYF

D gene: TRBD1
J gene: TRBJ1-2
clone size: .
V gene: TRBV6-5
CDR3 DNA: TGTGCCAGCAGCCGGACAGGGGTCTATGGCTACACCTTC
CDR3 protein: CASSRTGVYGYTF

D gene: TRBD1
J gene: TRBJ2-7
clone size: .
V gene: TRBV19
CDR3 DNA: TGTGCCAGTAGTCCCTGGACAGGGCGGTCCTACGAGCAGTACTTC
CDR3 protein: CASSPWTGRSYEQYF

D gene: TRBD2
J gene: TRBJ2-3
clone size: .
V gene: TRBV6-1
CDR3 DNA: TGTGCCAGCAGTGAAATTGGTGGCGGGAGCTACACAGATACGCAGTATTTT
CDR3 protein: CASSEIGGGSYTDTQYF

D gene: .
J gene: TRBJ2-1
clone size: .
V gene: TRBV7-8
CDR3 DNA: TGTGCCAGCAGCCGCACAGGCGGCTCCTACAATGAGCAGTTCTTC
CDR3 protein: CASSRTGGSYNEQFF

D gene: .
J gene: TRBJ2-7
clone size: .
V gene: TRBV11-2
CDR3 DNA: TGTGCCAGCAGCTTAGAAAGAGCACCCAACTACGAGCAGTACTTC
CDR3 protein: CASSLERAPNYEQYF

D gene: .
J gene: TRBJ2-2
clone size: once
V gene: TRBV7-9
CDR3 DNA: TGTGCCAGCAGCACCTGGACAGACACCGGGGAGCTGTTTTTT
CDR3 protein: CASSTWTDTGELFF

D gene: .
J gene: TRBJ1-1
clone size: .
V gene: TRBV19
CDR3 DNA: TGTGCCAGTAGTATAGGGCGGAAGGATCAGAACACTGAAGCTTTCTTT
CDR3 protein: CASSIGRKDQNTEAFF

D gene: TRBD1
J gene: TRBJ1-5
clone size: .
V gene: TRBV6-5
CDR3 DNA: TGTGCCAGCAGGGAACAGGGGGCATTTCAGCCCCAGCATTTT
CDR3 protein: CASREQGAFQPQHF

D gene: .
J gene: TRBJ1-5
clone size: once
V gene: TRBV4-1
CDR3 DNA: TGCGCCAGCAGCCAAGTAGCAGAGCCCTTCAATCAGCCCCAGCATTTT
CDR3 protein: CASSQVAEPFNQPQHF

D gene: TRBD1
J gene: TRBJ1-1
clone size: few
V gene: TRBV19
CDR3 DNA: TGTGCCAGTAGTGTTCACAGGGGCCTTAACACTGAAGCTTTCTTT
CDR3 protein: CASSVHRGLNTEAFF

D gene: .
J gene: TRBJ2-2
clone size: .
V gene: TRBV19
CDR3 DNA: TGTGCCAGTAGGCCCACGGGGGACACCGGGGAGCTGTTTTTT
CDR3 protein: CASRPTGDTGELFF

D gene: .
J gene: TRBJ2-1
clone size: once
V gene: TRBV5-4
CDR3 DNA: TGTGCCAGCAGCCTGGTCGGGGGGCCCAGCTCCTACAATGAGCAGTTCTTC
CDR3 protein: CASSLVGGPSSYNEQFF

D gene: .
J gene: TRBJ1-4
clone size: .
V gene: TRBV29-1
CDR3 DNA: TGCAGCGTTGAATCTTCCGCAACTAATGAAAAACTGTTTTTT
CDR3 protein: CSVESSATNEKLFF

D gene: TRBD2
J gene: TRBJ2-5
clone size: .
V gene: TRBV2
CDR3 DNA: TGTGCCAGCAAGCGGGGGACTAGCGGGGTGAAAGAGACCCAGTACTTC
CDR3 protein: CASKRGTSGVKETQYF

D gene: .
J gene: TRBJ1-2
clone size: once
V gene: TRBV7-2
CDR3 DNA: TGTGCCAGCAGCTTAAATATCGGGGTCACGTTAGCCTTC
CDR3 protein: CASSLNIGVTLAF

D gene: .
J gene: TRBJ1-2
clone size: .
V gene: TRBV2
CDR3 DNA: TGTGCCAGCAGGGGATTTTATGGCTACACCTTC
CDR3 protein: CASRGFYGYTF

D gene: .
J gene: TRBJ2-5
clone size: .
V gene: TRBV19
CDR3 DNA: TGTGCCAGTAGTATAAACGGACAGCAAGAGACCCAGTACTTC
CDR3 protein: CASSINGQQETQYF

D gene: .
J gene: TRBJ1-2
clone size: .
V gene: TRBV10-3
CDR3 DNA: TGTGCCATCAGTGAGTCTGCGGGGGCAGGCTATGGCTACACCTTC
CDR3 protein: CAISESAGAGYGYTF

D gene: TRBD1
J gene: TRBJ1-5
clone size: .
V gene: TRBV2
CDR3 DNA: TGTGCCAGCAGGACAGGGGTTGTGGGCAATCAGCCCCAGCATTTT
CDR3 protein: CASRTGVVGNQPQHF

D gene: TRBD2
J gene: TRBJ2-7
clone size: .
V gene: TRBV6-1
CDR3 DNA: TGTGCCAGCAGTGATGAGGGCGGGGGGCCCTACGAGCAGTACTTC
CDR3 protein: CASSDEGGGPYEQYF

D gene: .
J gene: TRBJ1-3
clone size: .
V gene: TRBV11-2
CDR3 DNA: TGTGCCAGCAGCTTAGGAGGGACTGGAAACACCATATATTTT
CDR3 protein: CASSLGGTGNTIYF

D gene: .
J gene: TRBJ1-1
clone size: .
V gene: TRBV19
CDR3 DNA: TGTGCCAGTAGTATAGGGCCAGGCCCCACTGAAGCTTTCTTT
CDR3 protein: CASSIGPGPTEAFF

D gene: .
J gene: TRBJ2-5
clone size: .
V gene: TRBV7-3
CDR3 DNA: TGTGCCAGCAGCTTTCGGGCGCAAGAGACCCAGTACTTC
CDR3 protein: CASSFRAQETQYF

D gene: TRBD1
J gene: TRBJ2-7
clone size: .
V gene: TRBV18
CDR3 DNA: TGTGCCAGCTCACGGGGACAGGCGAACGAGCAGTACTTC
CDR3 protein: CASSRGQANEQYF

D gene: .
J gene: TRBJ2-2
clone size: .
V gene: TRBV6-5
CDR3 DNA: TGTGCCAGCAGTCCCCGGACAGTTTGGACCGGGGAGCTGTTTTTT
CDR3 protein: CASSPRTVWTGELFF

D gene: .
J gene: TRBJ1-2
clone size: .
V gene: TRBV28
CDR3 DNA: TGTGCCAGCAGTTTTTCAGTCGCCTATGGCTACACCTTC
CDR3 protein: CASSFSVAYGYTF

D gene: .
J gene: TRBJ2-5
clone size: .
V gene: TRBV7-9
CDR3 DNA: TGTGCCAGCAGTACCGGTCCCAATCAAGAGACCCAGTACTTC
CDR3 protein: CASSTGPNQETQYF